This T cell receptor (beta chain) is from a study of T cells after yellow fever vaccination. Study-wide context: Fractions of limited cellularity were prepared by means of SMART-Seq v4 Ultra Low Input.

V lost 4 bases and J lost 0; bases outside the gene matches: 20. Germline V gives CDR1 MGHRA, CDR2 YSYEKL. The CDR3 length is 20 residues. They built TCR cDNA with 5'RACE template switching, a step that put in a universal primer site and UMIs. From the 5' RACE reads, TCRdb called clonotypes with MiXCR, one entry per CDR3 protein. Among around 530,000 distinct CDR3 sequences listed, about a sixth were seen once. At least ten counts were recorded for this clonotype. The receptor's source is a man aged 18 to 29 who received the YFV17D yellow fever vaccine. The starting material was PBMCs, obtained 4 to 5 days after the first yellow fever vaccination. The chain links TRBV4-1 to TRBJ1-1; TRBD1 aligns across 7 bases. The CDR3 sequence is CASSPRQGVRTTEMNTEAFF. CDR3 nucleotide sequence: TGCGCCAGCAGCCCACGGCAGGGGGTACGTACCACGGAAATGAACACTGAAGCTTTCTTT.